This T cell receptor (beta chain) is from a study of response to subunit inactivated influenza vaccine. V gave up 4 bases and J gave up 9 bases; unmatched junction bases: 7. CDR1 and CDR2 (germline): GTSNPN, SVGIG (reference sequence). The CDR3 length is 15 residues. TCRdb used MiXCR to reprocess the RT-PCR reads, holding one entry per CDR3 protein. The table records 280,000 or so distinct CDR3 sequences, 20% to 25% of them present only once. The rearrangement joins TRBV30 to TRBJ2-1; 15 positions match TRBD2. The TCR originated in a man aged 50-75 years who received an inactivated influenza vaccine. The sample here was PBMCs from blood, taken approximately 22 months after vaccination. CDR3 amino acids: CAWTRTSGGVGEQFF. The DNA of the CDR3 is TGTGCCTGGACCCGGACTAGCGGGGGGGTCGGTGAGCAGTTCTTC.